This T cell receptor (beta chain) derives from a study of T cells in Graves' hyperthyroidism and ophthalmopathy (dated by TCRdb to about 2019). Broadly, across the study: Peripheral blood was collected at initial diagnosis, before any treatment. To identify TCR V-J signatures that set the groups apart, the researchers used a discovery cohort of about a hundred patients, made up of 40 to 45 with Graves' ophthalmopathy and 57 with stable Graves' hyperthyroidism. Prospective prediction of ophthalmopathy was tested in an independent validation cohort of approximately 19 hyperthyroidism patients and approximately 17 patients who later progressed to ophthalmopathy. The 100 or so discovery patients were divided at random into training and test sets in a 7:3 ratio. The study also compared thyroid tissue and blood T-cell repertoires from roughly six Graves' hyperthyroidism patients. Following sampling, methimazole starting at 30 mg daily was given to hyperthyroidism patients, and high-dose intravenous methylprednisolone was given to ophthalmopathy patients. The paper reports TCR Vbeta CDR3 sequencing of fewer than 150 peripheral blood samples: approximately 43 ophthalmopathy, under 80 hyperthyroidism and some 17 progressor patients. Overall study results and their limits: Sample size was not statistically predetermined, and blinding of investigators to group allocation was not performed. Blood samples also contained most of the expanded thyroid clonotypes (frequency above 0.001), which suggests that blood repertoires may reflect thyroid immune responses. In validation, the model predicted progression to ophthalmopathy a median of around 6.5 months before onset, with roughly 68% sensitivity and around 76% specificity. A model built on a 13 V-J signature distinguished ophthalmopathy from stable hyperthyroidism, reaching 85% to 90% sensitivity and 81% to 83% specificity in cross-validation and 80%/75% in testing.

The junction shows trimming of 5 bases on V and 0 bases on J, plus 15 bases between the germline ends. CDR1 is given as SGHTA and CDR2 as FQGTGA, both from the germline V gene. Inclusive of the bounding cysteine and phenylalanine, the CDR3 is 16 residues long. Here the CDR3 DNA is all that survives: 48 bases in frame from base 1. Stable Graves' hyperthyroidism was defined as no progression to ophthalmopathy during 18 months of follow-up. Hyperthyroidism patients were newly diagnosed, had a disease duration of under 2 months, and were aged 18 to 65 years. Exclusion was applied to patients with uncontrolled infections, other autoimmune diseases, pregnancy or lactation. Diagnoses relied on clinical symptoms, serum thyroxine and TRAb, thyroid ultrasound and orbital computed tomography. Ficoll-Paque density gradient centrifugation was used to isolate PBMCs from approximately 10 ml of fresh peripheral blood. Trizol reagent was used to extract total RNA, and RNA quality was then checked on an Agilent 2100 Bioanalyzer.

The TCR beta CDR3 regions were amplified from RNA transcripts. The first round of RT-PCR for the TCR CDR3 was performed with the HTBI primer set and the Qiagen OneStep RT-PCR kit. A second multiplex PCR round built the libraries, followed by size selection and purification. The libraries were sequenced on an Illumina HiSeq2000 using paired-end 100 bp reads. Per the original workflow: SOAPnuke was used to process the raw data, with reads discarded if the reads contained adapters or uncalled bases, had a mean Phred below 15, or lacked an exact constant-primer or identifier match. High-quality paired reads were merged using COPE v1.2.5, and each unique nucleotide sequence was defined as a clonotype. MiTCR v1.1 was used to align clonotypes to the IMGT TRBV, TRBD and TRBJ reference segments. Only V-J combinations with frequency above 0.0001, covering about 99% of repertoires, were analysed. The TCS score was defined as the ratio of F50 (clonal expansion) to E x V (chaos), calculated using BLOSUM62-based TCRdist between CDR3 peptides within each V-J. Welch's t-statistics and random forest reduced 500 to 650 V-J features to 13, which were used in a naive Bayes classifier (R e1071). TCRdb took the public reads, trimmed them with fastp at Q25, ran MiXCR for clone calling and kept in-frame beta chains. For every CDR3 protein sequence, its rows merge into one entry that carries the most common genes and DNA. In this record, the V and J calls reflect TCRdb's handling and not the investigators' own analysis. This sample is represented by 540,000 or so distinct CDR3 sequences; about 15% of them were singletons. Approximately 7% of the sample lies in the top ten.

Concerning this clonotype itself: Its antigen remains undetermined. Base qualities are not recorded, but no much larger clone differs from it by a single base.

The receptor chain draws on TRBV7-3 and TRBJ2-3; the D segment could be TRBD2, given 7 matching bases. The sequence was obtained from a woman younger than 45 with Graves' hyperthyroidism. Sequences were obtained from blood. This receptor has the CDR3 CASSQEWGGSTDTQYF. The DNA sequence follows: TGTGCCAGCAGCCAAGAGTGGGGGGGCAGCACAGATACGCAGTATTTT.